The 7 T cell receptor beta chains below come from one sample, sequenced in a study of PD-L1 blockade in urothelial cancer. Method: immunoSEQ multiplex PCR; TCRdb's copy keeps in-frame clones and lacks some. The sample contains tens of thousands of clones, about 90% of which appear only once. The sequenced sample was PBMCs, obtained around atezolizumab (anti-PD-L1) treatment. Receptors originate from a woman between 70 and 85 years old with urothelial cancer.

The chain is built from TRBV28 and TRBJ2-7; 7 bases fit TRBD2. V was pared by 3 bases and J by 0 bases, with 5 bases of the junction left unmatched. The V gene's germline CDR1 is MDHEN and CDR2 SYDVKM. The CDR3 sequence is 15 residues long. CDR3 amino acids: CASSLPGGISYEQYF. The DNA of the CDR3 is TGTGCCAGCAGTTTGCCCGGGGGGATCTCCTACGAGCAGTACTTC.

The rearrangement links TRBV19 to TRBJ2-3, with 7 bases fitting TRBD1. This CDR3 is 17 amino acids long. The V and J ends lost 3 bases and 5 bases, in that order; junction bases with no gene match: 14. Per germline, CDR1 LNHDA and CDR2 SQIVND (reference sequence). The CDR3 sequence: CASSMPMTGLNQDTQYF. The DNA of the CDR3 is TGTGCCAGTAGTATGCCGATGACAGGGCTCAACCAAGATACGCAGTATTTT. Using reference TRBV19 and TRBJ2-3 for the parts outside the CDR3, the full variable domain is DGGITQSPKYLFRKEGQNVTLSCEQNLNHDAMYWYRQDPGQGLRLIYYSQIVNDFQKGDIAEGYSVSREKKESFPLTVTSAQKNPTAFYLCASSMPMTGLNQDTQYFGPGTRLTVL.

The chain couples TRBV6-1 to TRBJ2-2; 8 nucleotides match TRBD2. CDR1 and CDR2 from the germline V gene are MNHNS and SASEGT. There are 15 residues in the CDR3. V trimming: 11 bases; J trimming: 8 bases; junction bases outside the gene matches: 16. In DNA, the CDR3 is TGTGCCGAAGGTTGGGGCGGGAGGCCCCCGGGGGAGCTGTTTTTT. It specifies CAEGWGGRPPGELFF.

The genes are TRBV29-1 and TRBJ2-7, with D perhaps matching TRBD1 (5 bases). This CDR3 comprises 15 residues. Trimming left V 3 bases short and J 2 bases short, with 17 bases between. In germline, CDR1 is SQVTM, CDR2 ANQGSEA. Here the CDR3 reads CSVEIGAGPAYEQYF. Here the CDR3 DNA reads TGCAGCGTTGAGATTGGGGCAGGCCCTGCCTACGAGCAGTACTTC.

The chain recombines TRBV4-3 with TRBJ2-7; 10 positions agree with TRBD1. Germline-derived CDR1 and CDR2 are LGHNA and YSLEER. V was clipped by 3 bases and J by 2 bases; unmatched bases: 4. This CDR3 contains 15 residues. The CDR3 sequence: CASSQDRGGAYEQYF. The CDR3 region has the DNA TGCGCCAGCAGCCAGGACAGGGGGGGGGCCTACGAGCAGTACTTC.

The chain carries TRBV9 and TRBJ2-1, with 9 nucleotides matching TRBD2. Germline trimming cut 3 bases from V and 4 bases from J; bases unmatched to any gene: 11. CDR1 and CDR2 from the germline V gene are SGDLS and YYNGEE. This CDR3 is 17 amino acids long. The CDR3 DNA reads as TGTGCCAGCAGCGCCCGAGGACTAGCGAGGGGATACAATGAGCAGTTCTTC. Translated: CASSARGLARGYNEQFF.

The genes are TRBV7-2 and TRBJ1-2; TRBD1 is a possible D gene (6 bases). V was trimmed by 0 bases and J by 6 bases, leaving 14 bases between them. This CDR3 comprises 15 residues. Germline CDR1 and CDR2: SGHTA and FQGNSA. The CDR3 is CASSLAWGGADGYTF. As DNA, the CDR3 is TGTGCCAGCAGCTTAGCGTGGGGGGGGGCTGATGGCTACACCTTC.